This paragraph reports one T cell receptor beta chain. Its target is not known. The data stem from a study of T cells in localized non-small cell lung cancer. This CDR3 spans 13 amino acids. Germline CDR1 and CDR2: SGHTA and FQGTGA. V lost 4 bases to trimming and J lost 5 bases, with 10 bases between them. Study-level findings and limits: Sequencing involved a lone tumor region, leaving heterogeneity possible. Adjacent uninvolved lung tissue had the highest T cell clonality, exceeding tumor. Within adjacent lung there appeared a median approximately 57 of the top 100 tumor clones.

TCRdb keeps only in-frame clones here, not all; method: immunoSEQ multiplex PCR. Altogether about 46,000 clones are present, approximately 80% being singletons, with the ten largest covering under 20%. The source material was peripheral blood mononuclear cells, sampled before any cancer treatment. This clonotype was obtained from a man between 40 and 70 years old with stage III lung adenocarcinoma. This rearrangement joins TRBV7-3 to TRBJ2-3; the D is unclear. This CDR3 is CASSSHPKDTQYF. CDR3 nucleotides: TGTGCCAGCAGCTCTCATCCTAAAGATACGCAGTATTTT.